This T cell receptor (beta chain) was profiled in a study of cytomegalovirus exposure and HLA in healthy donors. A word on this clone: The antigen is undetermined. The junction departs from germline at one end; a sequencing error may be responsible.

The primer mix had 60 Vbeta and 13 Jbeta primers. The table came from immunoSEQ multiplex PCR; TCRdb's copy has only in-frame clones and leaves some out. The sample has roughly 190,000 clones, about four fifths seen once. General observations from the study: Analyzed later, association rates of TCRs varied across HLA loci, with DRB1 most and HLA-C fewest. The majority of CMV-associated TCR beta chains were reported as apparently HLA-restricted in a later analysis. The authors enumerated over 150 TCR beta chains as linked to cytomegalovirus. For most subjects, TCR beta sequences were reported to predict HLA-A and HLA-B alleles with accuracy.

The V gene's germline CDR1 is SQVTM and CDR2 ANQGSEA. CDR3 length equals 13 residues. This clonotype was obtained from a woman in her forties or fifties in good health and CMV-seropositive. This rearrangement joins TRBV29-1 to TRBJ1-2; D remains ambiguous. What was sequenced was PBMCs. In DNA, the CDR3 is TGCAGCGTTGAAGTAACAGCACGGTATGACTACACCTTC. Protein product: CSVEVTARYDYTF.